The 26 T cell receptor beta chains reported below all come from one sample, sequenced in a study of cytomegalovirus exposure and HLA in healthy donors. The PCR used 60 Vbeta and 13 Jbeta primers. Here immunoSEQ multiplex PCR was the method, and the copy in TCRdb shows in-frame clones only, minus some. The sample has roughly 96,000 clones, under 85% seen once. Input material: PBMCs. All receptors derive from a woman in her seventies in good health and CMV-seropositive.

This clone showed up just once. The rearrangement joins TRBV5-1 to TRBJ2-5; D perhaps matches TRBD2 (5 bases). Germline loops: CDR1 SGHRS, CDR2 YFSETQ. The CDR3 has 12 residues. The V and J ends lost 3 bases and 7 bases respectively, with 10 bases between them. CDR3 coding DNA: TGCGCCAGCAGCTCCGAGGGCGGGACCCAGTACTTC. Protein product: CASSSEGGTQYF.

The CDR3 loop is CASSLVGQGGTEAFF. The CDR3 coding sequence is TGCGCCAGCAGCTTGGTGGGGCAGGGCGGCACTGAAGCTTTCTTT. This chain connects TRBV5-1 to TRBJ1-1; possible D gene TRBD1, 5 bases. V was shortened by 0 bases and J by 4 bases, with 13 bases between the two germline ends. The germline V gene encodes CDR1 SGHRS and CDR2 YFSETQ. The CDR3 runs 15 residues.

V gene TRBV7-9 combines with J gene TRBJ2-7, with 7 bases identical to TRBD1. In germline, CDR1 is SEHNR, CDR2 FQNEAQ (reference sequence). Losses at the gene ends were 5 bases for V and 3 bases for J; bases not matched to a gene: 7. The CDR3 is 14 amino acids. CDR3 region: CASSPEWDSYEQYF. The CDR3, as DNA: TGTGCCAGCAGCCCTGAATGGGACAGCTACGAGCAGTACTTC.

The V call is TRBV5-1, the J call TRBJ2-1; 12 bases are shared with TRBD2. Germline V lookup: CDR1 SGHRS, CDR2 YFSETQ. CDR3 length: 15 residues. J gave up 4 bases and V 3 bases, and 2 bases lay outside the gene matches. The CDR3 reads CASSSGTSGYNEQFF. CDR3 bases: TGCGCCAGCAGCTCCGGGACTAGCGGGTACAATGAGCAGTTCTTC.

This clone was seen once. The rearrangement uses TRBV6-5 and TRBJ1-1; TRBD1 might be the D (5 bases). The CDR3 has 15 residues. V shed 6 bases and J shed 4 bases, with 18 bases lying between them. Germline loops: CDR1 MNHEY, CDR2 SVGAGI. The CDR3: CASRSGVPIGTEAFF. The CDR3 region has the DNA TGTGCCAGCAGATCGGGGGTCCCCATCGGCACTGAAGCTTTCTTT.

The chain uses TRBV15 and TRBJ2-1; D might be TRBD2 (6 bases). The V and J ends lost 3 bases and 4 bases respectively, with 7 bases between them. Germline CDR1 LNHNV, CDR2 YYDKDF (reference sequence). This CDR3 comprises 13 residues. CDR3 amino acids: CATSREGYNEQFF. Here the CDR3 DNA reads TGTGCCACCAGCAGGGAGGGGTACAATGAGCAGTTCTTC.

This chain links TRBV5-1 with TRBJ1-1; D gene unclear. V lost 0 bases to trimming and J lost 3 bases, with 15 bases between them. CDR3 length: 16 amino acids. The germline gives CDR1 SGHRS, CDR2 YFSETQ. The CDR3 is CASSLAGLARDTEAFF. Written as DNA, the CDR3 is TGCGCCAGCAGCTTGGCCGGGTTGGCGCGGGACACTGAAGCTTTCTTT.

The rearrangement uses TRBV2 and TRBJ2-1, with no clear D. V was cut by 3 bases and J by 4 bases, with 4 bases left in between. Germline V gene sequence: CDR1 SNHLY, CDR2 FYNNEI. The CDR3 has 12 residues. CDR3 sequence: CASSDLYNEQFF. CDR3 sequence (DNA): TGTGCCAGCAGTGACTTGTACAATGAGCAGTTCTTC. The complete variable domain, with remaining parts taken from reference TRBV2 and TRBJ2-1, reads EPEVTQTPSHQVTQMGQEVILRCVPISNHLYFYWYRQILGQKVEFLVSFYNNEISEKSEIFDDQFSVERPDGSNFTLKIRSTKLEDSAMYFCASSDLYNEQFFGPGTRLTVL.

This clone has a single count. The chain combines TRBV28 with TRBJ1-2, with 10 bases matching TRBD1. Germline V CDR1 and CDR2: MDHEN, SYDVKM. The CDR3 spans 14 residues. V shed 6 bases and J 8 bases; nucleotides not matched to a gene: 9. The CDR3 spells CASRTGTGVQGYTF. The DNA for the CDR3 is TGTGCCAGCAGGACTGGGACAGGGGTACAGGGCTACACCTTC.

The chain combines TRBV5-4 with TRBJ1-1; D is possibly TRBD1 (5 bases). This CDR3 spans 14 amino acids. Germline lookup yields CDR1 SGHNT and CDR2 YYREEE (reference sequence). V gave up 1 base and J gave up 2 bases, with 9 bases separating them. The chain's CDR3 is CASSLSRTNTEAFF. The CDR3 DNA reads as TGTGCCAGCAGCTTGAGTCGGACAAACACTGAAGCTTTCTTT.

This chain uses TRBV6-5 with TRBJ2-7; maybe TRBD2 (5 bases). Germline CDR1 is MNHEY and CDR2 is SVGAGI. V was shortened by 0 bases and J by 3 bases, with 12 bases between the two germline ends. This CDR3 has 15 amino acids. CDR3 nucleotide sequence: TGTGCCAGCAGTTACTCAATTCGGGCGGGCTACGAGCAGTACTTC. Translating gives CASSYSIRAGYEQYF.

The chain joins TRBV10-1 to TRBJ2-1; TRBD2 matches 8 bases. Germline CDR1 and CDR2: WNHNN and SYGVQD (reference sequence). J was trimmed by 2 bases and V by 3 bases; bases with no gene match: 6. This CDR3 has 16 residues. This CDR3 reads CASSDPTRGAYNEQFF. In DNA, the CDR3 is TGCGCCAGCAGTGACCCTACGCGGGGGGCCTACAATGAGCAGTTCTTC.

This clone showed up just a few times. This chain connects TRBV6-1 to TRBJ1-5; 9 positions agree with TRBD1. CDR3 length equals 15 residues. After removal of 5 bases from V and 6 bases from J, the junction contained 8 bases not matched to a gene. Germline V gene data show CDR1 as MNHNS and CDR2 as SASEGT. CDR3: CASSPTGGYFQPQHF. As DNA, the CDR3 is TGTGCCAGCAGTCCAACAGGGGGCTATTTTCAGCCCCAGCATTTT.

The V gene is TRBV15, the J gene TRBJ2-3, with 9 bases that match TRBD2. V shed 0 bases and J 0 bases; nucleotides not matched to a gene: 1. The CDR3 runs 16 residues. The germline CDR1 and CDR2 sequences are LNHNV and YYDKDF (reference sequence). CDR3 bases: TGTGCCACCAGCAGAGATCTAGCGGGGAGCACAGATACGCAGTATTTT. This encodes CATSRDLAGSTDTQYF.

The V gene is TRBV15, the J gene TRBJ1-6; D gene unclear. This CDR3 contains 12 residues. Trimming took 1 base from V and 7 from J, leaving 2 bases between them. CDR1 LNHNV and CDR2 YYDKDF come from the germline V gene (reference sequence). The CDR3 spells CATSRANSPLHF. CDR3 in DNA: TGTGCCACCAGCAGAGCGAATTCACCCCTCCACTTT.

The chain couples TRBV5-1 to TRBJ1-2; D is uncertain. Looked up from germline, CDR1 is SGHRS and CDR2 is YFSETQ. V was trimmed by 2 bases and J by 4 bases, leaving 12 bases between them. The CDR3 loop spans 14 amino acids. This chain's CDR3 is CASSLDQVGYGYTF. The DNA of the CDR3 is TGCGCCAGCAGCTTAGACCAGGTGGGCTATGGCTACACCTTC.

This clone was observed a handful of times. The rearrangement uses TRBV10-3 and TRBJ1-1; D not resolved. Trimming took off 8 bases at V and 0 bases at J, with 10 bases between the two ends. The CDR3 is made up of 13 amino acids. CDR1 ENHRY and CDR2 SYGVKD come from the germline V gene. DNA of the CDR3: TGTGCCATCCGGGTCGCCATGAACACTGAAGCTTTCTTT. Its protein product is CAIRVAMNTEAFF.

This clone was counted between two and nine times. The gene calls are TRBV6-1 and TRBJ2-1; the match to TRBD2 covers 9 bases. The V segment lost 2 bases and the J segment 11 bases; nucleotides outside the gene matches: 10. CDR1 MNHNS and CDR2 SASEGT come from the germline V gene. This CDR3 spans 15 amino acids. The CDR3 coding sequence is TGTGCCAGCAGTGAATTCGTAGCGGGGGCTTTTAAGCAGTTCTTC. This codes for CASSEFVAGAFKQFF.

The chain combines TRBV4-3 with TRBJ2-6, with TRBD1 as a possible D gene (6 bases). The CDR3 covers 20 residues. Trimming pared 3 bases from V and 0 bases from J, leaving 21 bases between. Looked up from germline, CDR1 is LGHNA and CDR2 is YSLEER. The CDR3 sequence is CASSQWTDTFSTSGANVLTF. The CDR3 DNA reads as TGCGCCAGCAGCCAGTGGACAGACACTTTCTCCACCTCTGGGGCCAACGTCCTGACTTTC.

This clone showed up just a few times. The V gene is TRBV28, the J gene TRBJ1-2, with D hard to call. The V gene's germline CDR1 is MDHEN and CDR2 SYDVKM. The V gene lost 8 bases and the J gene lost 2 bases, with 15 bases spanning the gap. This CDR3 has 14 residues. The chain's CDR3 is CASSSPGGNYGYTF. In DNA, the CDR3 is TGTGCCAGCTCATCGCCGGGAGGGAACTATGGCTACACCTTC.

The genes are TRBV7-6 and TRBJ2-1; a weak D match, TRBD2 (6 bases). The CDR3 runs to 17 residues. Trimming removed 2 bases from V and 1 base from J, with 15 bases in between. In germline, CDR1 is SGHVS, CDR2 FNYEAQ. CDR3 amino acids: CASSLTPSGGSYNEQFF. In DNA, the CDR3 is TGTGCCAGCAGCTTAACACCCTCCGGGGGTTCCTACAATGAGCAGTTCTTC.

V usage is TRBV28 and J usage is TRBJ2-7; possible D gene TRBD1, 5 bases. Germline-derived CDR1 and CDR2 are MDHEN and SYDVKM. The CDR3 has 13 residues. Trimming shortened V by 4 bases and J by 0 bases, and 7 bases separated the two germline ends. The CDR3 DNA reads as TGTGCCAGCAGTTCAGGGCTCTCCTACGAGCAGTACTTC. Protein product: CASSSGLSYEQYF.

The V call is TRBV7-6, the J call TRBJ2-1; 8 bases are shared with TRBD1. V lost 1 base, J lost 6 bases, and 11 bases stayed unmatched. The germline V gene has CDR1 SGHVS and CDR2 FNYEAQ. CDR3 length: 17 residues. CDR3 sequence reads: CASSLDPGQGAGNEQFF. CDR3 DNA: TGTGCCAGCAGCTTAGACCCCGGCCAGGGGGCTGGCAATGAGCAGTTCTTC. The variable domain in full, completed from reference TRBV7-6 and TRBJ2-1, reads GAGVSQSPRYKVTKRGQDVALRCDPISGHVSLYWYRQALGQGPEFLTYFNYEAQQDKSGLPNDRFSAERPEGSISTLTIQRTEQRDSAMYRCASSLDPGQGAGNEQFFGPGTRLTVL.

The V call is TRBV7-3, the J call TRBJ1-1; TRBD1 aligns across 7 bases. V was clipped by 5 bases and J by 6 bases; unmatched bases: 9. CDR1 and CDR2 (germline): SGHTA, FQGTGA. This CDR3 is built from 14 residues. CDR3: CASSVQGWGAEAFF. CDR3 in DNA: TGTGCCAGCAGCGTACAGGGGTGGGGCGCTGAAGCTTTCTTT.

This chain uses TRBV6-5 with TRBJ1-2; 9 bases agree with TRBD1. This CDR3 is built from 15 residues. Per the germline V gene, CDR1 is MNHEY and CDR2 is SVGAGI. V lost 4 bases, J lost 7 bases, and 10 bases stayed unmatched. The CDR3 spells CASSSPGQGEVGYTF. The CDR3 DNA follows: TGTGCCAGCAGTTCCCCGGGACAGGGAGAAGTTGGCTACACCTTC.

This clone was seen a handful of times. The genes are TRBV9 and TRBJ2-5; 14 bases are shared with TRBD2. Trimming at V came to 5 bases and at J to 4 bases, leaving 7 bases not matched to a gene. The CDR3 is made up of 16 amino acids. CDR1 SGDLS and CDR2 YYNGEE come from the germline V gene. CDR3 nucleotides: TGTGCCAGCAGTCTTGGGACTAGCGGGAGTGGAGAGACCCAGTACTTC. Translating gives CASSLGTSGSGETQYF.